The T cell receptor (beta chain) described here comes from a study of neurological immune-mediated disorders. The cDNA came from 5'RACE with 10-nucleotide random UMIs. MiXCR was run by TCRdb on the 5' RACE reads, yielding one entry per CDR3 protein. The table shows roughly 55,000 distinct CDR3 sequences, with over 15% occurring only once. The CDR3 is made up of 16 amino acids. Germline V lookup: CDR1 MNHEY, CDR2 SVGEGT. V shed 2 bases and J shed 2 bases, with 12 bases lying between them. The material sequenced was PBMCs. This TCR derives from a man between 60 and 75 years old in good health. The rearrangement uses TRBV6-2 or TRBV6-3 and TRBJ2-2; no definite D call. In DNA, the CDR3 is TGTGCCAGCAGTTACGGAAAGGGAAAAAACACCGGGGAGCTGTTTTTT. Residues: CASSYGKGKNTGELFF.